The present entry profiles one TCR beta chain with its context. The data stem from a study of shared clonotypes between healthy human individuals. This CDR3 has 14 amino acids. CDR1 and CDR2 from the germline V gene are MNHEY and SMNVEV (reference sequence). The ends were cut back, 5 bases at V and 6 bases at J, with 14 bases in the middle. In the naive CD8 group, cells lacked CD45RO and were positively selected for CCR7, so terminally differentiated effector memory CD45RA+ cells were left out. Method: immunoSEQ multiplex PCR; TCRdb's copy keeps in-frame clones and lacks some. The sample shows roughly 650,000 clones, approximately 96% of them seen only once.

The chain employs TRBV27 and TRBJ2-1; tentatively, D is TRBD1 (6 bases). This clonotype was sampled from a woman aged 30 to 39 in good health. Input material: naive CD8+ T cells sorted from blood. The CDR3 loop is CASSRPGVANEQFF. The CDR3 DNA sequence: TGTGCCAGCAGTCGGCCAGGGGTGGCCAATGAGCAGTTCTTC.